The rows below give T cell receptor beta chains drawn from one sample of a study of response to subunit inactivated influenza vaccine. One entry per CDR3 protein, called by TCRdb with MiXCR from the RT-PCR reads. The repertoire holds more than 450,000 distinct CDR3 sequences, with approximately 12% as singletons. Specimen: PBMCs from blood, collected on the day of vaccination. These receptor sequences come from a man aged 45-60 years who received an inactivated influenza vaccine. CDR3s include the opening cysteine and the closing phenylalanine or tryptophan. A D gene is named only where the DNA matches it firmly. Only part of the rows carry a size: once, few, many, or a class if the clone is expanded.

DNA: TGTGCCAGCCGGCCTAGCGGGGGGGCCACCTACGAGCAGTACTTC
CDR3: CASRPSGGATYEQYF
V: TRBV6-2/TRBV6-3
J: TRBJ2-7
size: few
D: TRBD2

DNA: TGTGCCAGCAGTTTAGGGGGACAGGGGGCGGGGTACTTC
CDR3: CASSLGGQGAGYF
V: TRBV12-3/TRBV12-4
J: TRBJ2-4
size: -
D: TRBD1

DNA: TGTGCCAGTAAATACGGGGGCGCCTACAATGAGCAGTTCTTC
CDR3: CASKYGGAYNEQFF
V: TRBV28
J: TRBJ2-1
size: few
D: -

DNA: TGCAGTGCTAGGAGGGAGTATAGCAATGAGCAGTTCTTC
CDR3: CSARREYSNEQFF
V: TRBV20-1
J: TRBJ2-1
size: few
D: -

DNA: TGTGCCAGCAGTTCTGACACGTATCAGCCCCAGCATTTT
CDR3: CASSSDTYQPQHF
V: TRBV5-5
J: TRBJ1-5
size: -
D: -

DNA: TGCGCCAGCAGTCCGACCCCGACACTGAACACTGAAGCTTTCTTT
CDR3: CASSPTPTLNTEAFF
V: TRBV5-1
J: TRBJ1-1
size: few
D: -

DNA: TGTGCCAGCAGAAGTGGTACAGGGTTGGGACAGCCCCAGCATTTT
CDR3: CASRSGTGLGQPQHF
V: TRBV5-5
J: TRBJ1-5
size: few
D: -

DNA: TGCAGTGCTAGAGATCCCTTTTGGGAGGGGGTGAGAGATGAGCAGTTCTTC
CDR3: CSARDPFWEGVRDEQFF
V: TRBV20-1
J: TRBJ2-1
size: -
D: -

DNA: TGTGCCAGCAGTTACGGTGGGGCTGGGGGCTCCTACAATGAGCAGTTCTTC
CDR3: CASSYGGAGGSYNEQFF
V: TRBV6-5
J: TRBJ2-1
size: -
D: -

DNA: TGTGCCAGCAGCATCGACAGGGTGGTCACTGAAGCTTTCTTT
CDR3: CASSIDRVVTEAFF
V: TRBV6-2/TRBV6-3
J: TRBJ1-1
size: few
D: TRBD1

DNA: TGTGCCAGCACCATTGCGGGAGGACCGTCTGACGAGCAGTACTTC
CDR3: CASTIAGGPSDEQYF
V: TRBV6-2/TRBV6-3
J: TRBJ2-7
size: -
D: TRBD2

DNA: TGTGCCAGCAGTCCTATAGGGGTTTCTCGAACCCAGTACTTC
CDR3: CASSPIGVSRTQYF
V: TRBV28
J: TRBJ2-5
size: -
D: -

DNA: TGTGCCAGCAATAAGGACAGGGGAGTTGGCTACACCTTC
CDR3: CASNKDRGVGYTF
V: TRBV12-3/TRBV12-4
J: TRBJ1-2
size: few
D: TRBD1

DNA: TGTGCCAGCAGCCAAGTCCCATTAACAAACTCTGGGGCTGAAGCTTTCTTT
CDR3: CASSQVPLTNSGAEAFF
V: TRBV3-1
J: TRBJ1-1
size: -
D: -

DNA: TGCGCCACCGGACCTATTAGGGAAACCGGGGCCTACGAGCAGTACTTC
CDR3: CATGPIRETGAYEQYF
V: TRBV10-2
J: TRBJ2-7
size: few
D: -

DNA: TGTGCCAGCAGTCCCATGGCAGGGTCAAATGAGCAGTTCTTC
CDR3: CASSPMAGSNEQFF
V: TRBV27
J: TRBJ2-1
size: -
D: -

DNA: TGTGCCAGCAGTGACCGCACAGGGATGAACACTGAAGCTTTCTTT
CDR3: CASSDRTGMNTEAFF
V: TRBV2
J: TRBJ1-1
size: few
D: -

DNA: TGTGCCAGCAGTTTAGCAGTATCGAACACCGGGGAGCTGTTTTTT
CDR3: CASSLAVSNTGELFF
V: TRBV12-3/TRBV12-4
J: TRBJ2-2
size: few
D: -

DNA: TGTGCCAGCAGACTCGGGGGGAGCAATCAGCCCCAGCATTTT
CDR3: CASRLGGSNQPQHF
V: TRBV28
J: TRBJ1-5
size: few
D: -

DNA: TGTGCCAGCAGACCAGCGGGAGGGCCCTCAGATACGCAGTATTTT
CDR3: CASRPAGGPSDTQYF
V: TRBV7-2
J: TRBJ2-3
size: few
D: TRBD2

DNA: TGTGCCAGCAGCCGCGTAGGGACTACCAACACCGGGGAGCTGTTTTTT
CDR3: CASSRVGTTNTGELFF
V: TRBV5-5
J: TRBJ2-2
size: many
D: TRBD2

DNA: TGCGCCAGCAGCCAGGGTAGAGGAGCTAATGAAAAACTGTTTTTT
CDR3: CASSQGRGANEKLFF
V: TRBV5-1
J: TRBJ1-4
size: -
D: -

DNA: TGCAGTGCAGAGGACAGGGGTGACACAGATACGCAGTATTTT
CDR3: CSAEDRGDTDTQYF
V: TRBV20-1
J: TRBJ2-3
size: -
D: TRBD1

DNA: TGCGCCAGCAGCGACGGGAGCGCGAACACCGGGGAGCTGTTTTTT
CDR3: CASSDGSANTGELFF
V: TRBV5-1
J: TRBJ2-2
size: -
D: -

DNA: TGTGCCAGCAGTCCCCCGTTACTAGCGGTAGACAATGAGCAGTTCTTC
CDR3: CASSPPLLAVDNEQFF
V: TRBV25-1
J: TRBJ2-1
size: few
D: TRBD2

DNA: TGTGCCAGCAGCTTACAGGGCGGCAGGGGGGACTACGAGCAGTACTTC
CDR3: CASSLQGGRGDYEQYF
V: TRBV7-2
J: TRBJ2-7
size: few
D: -

DNA: TGCGCCAGCAGCCATGGCAGATCAAGCACAGATACGCAGTATTTT
CDR3: CASSHGRSSTDTQYF
V: TRBV4-3
J: TRBJ2-3
size: many
D: -

DNA: TGTGCCAGCAGTTTGCGGGAGGGAGGCACCGGGGAGCTGTTTTTT
CDR3: CASSLREGGTGELFF
V: TRBV7-8
J: TRBJ2-2
size: -
D: TRBD2

DNA: TGTGCCAGCAGTAGCCCCAGAGGCATCGCCTACGAGCAGTACTTC
CDR3: CASSSPRGIAYEQYF
V: TRBV28
J: TRBJ2-7
size: many
D: -

DNA: TGTGCCAGCAGTGAATATGGACAGGGTATCACCGGGGAGCTGTTTTTT
CDR3: CASSEYGQGITGELFF
V: TRBV25-1
J: TRBJ2-2
size: few
D: TRBD1

DNA: TGTGCCAGCAGCTTCATAGGGGCTAATTCACCCCTCCACTTT
CDR3: CASSFIGANSPLHF
V: TRBV6-1
J: TRBJ1-6
size: -
D: -